This is a list of T cell receptor beta chains from one sample in a study of blood T cell repertoires in COVID-19. Sequencing used immunoSEQ multiplex PCR; TCRdb keeps in-frame clones, though not all of them. The sample shows around 70,000 clones, 70% to 80% of them seen only once. What was sequenced was peripheral blood. These receptors all come from a human donor in a cohort sampled during active COVID-19. Each CDR3 is given with its conserved first and last residue. The D gene is left open where the match is weak. For some rows the clone size is stated as once, few or many, or as a class when expanded; others skip it.

size	D	V	J	CDR3	DNA
-	TRBD1	TRBV10-3	TRBJ1-1	CAIRDKGTANTEAFF	TGTGCCATCAGGGATAAAGGGACAGCTAACACTGAAGCTTTCTTT
once	-	TRBV7-5	TRBJ2-3	CARSLGGLAVNNTVTDTQYF	TGTGCCAGAAGCTTAGGGGGACTAGCGGTTAATAATACAGTCACAGATACGCAGTATTTT
few	TRBD1	TRBV5-1	TRBJ2-7	CASSPVTGEAYVF	TGCGCCAGCAGCCCTGTGACAGGGGAGGCTTACGTTTTC
-	TRBD2	TRBV7-2	TRBJ2-7	CASSLNGGGSYEQYF	TGTGCCAGCAGCTTAAATGGCGGGGGTTCCTACGAGCAGTACTTC
once	-	TRBV24-1	TRBJ2-7	CATLIGPYYSGPYEQYF	TGTGCCACCCTCATTGGCCCCTACTACTCAGGGCCCTACGAGCAGTACTTC
-	-	TRBV5-1	TRBJ2-3	CASSLGQTDTQYF	TGCGCCAGCAGCTTGGGGCAAACAGATACGCAGTATTTT
-	TRBD1	TRBV3-1/TRBV3-2	TRBJ1-2	CASSQIRTGGSYGYTF	TGTGCCAGCAGCCAAATCCGGACAGGGGGCAGCTATGGCTACACCTTC
-	TRBD1	TRBV5-6	TRBJ1-1	CASSHNRGRTEAFF	TGTGCCAGCAGCCACAACAGGGGGCGCACTGAAGCTTTCTTT
-	TRBD1	TRBV7-9	TRBJ1-4	CASSQSSFGQGHNEKLFF	TGTGCCAGCAGCCAATCATCATTTGGACAGGGTCATAATGAAAAACTGTTTTTT
-	-	TRBV5-7	TRBJ1-1	CASSLVGVQGNTEAFF	TGTGCCAGCAGCTTGGTGGGTGTCCAGGGGAACACTGAAGCTTTCTTT
-	-	TRBV7-8	TRBJ2-1	CASSLVPGSYNEQFF	TGTGCCAGCAGCTTAGTCCCGGGATCCTACAATGAGCAGTTCTTC
-	TRBD2	TRBV7-9	TRBJ2-7	CASSWGGNYEQYF	TGTGCCAGCAGCTGGGGGGGTAACTACGAGCAGTACTTC
once	TRBD1	TRBV2	TRBJ1-2	CASSETKGQVYGYTF	TGTGCCAGCAGTGAAACTAAGGGACAGGTTTATGGCTACACCTTC
-	TRBD2	TRBV10-3	TRBJ2-5	CAISAGLAGETQYF	TGTGCCATCAGTGCAGGACTAGCGGGAGAGACCCAGTACTTC
-	-	TRBV30	TRBJ1-2	CAWSLQTTPYGYTF	TGTGCCTGGAGTCTACAGACCACCCCCTATGGCTACACCTTC
-	-	TRBV3-1/TRBV3-2	TRBJ2-7	CASSLRLGRYEQYF	TGTGCCAGCAGCCTTCGGCTAGGTCGCTACGAGCAGTACTTC
-	-	TRBV6-5	TRBJ1-1	CASRPDQGYTEAFF	TGTGCCAGCAGGCCGGACCAGGGTTACACTGAAGCTTTCTTT
-	-	TRBV4-1	TRBJ1-4	CASSQADRDNEKLFF	TGCGCCAGCAGCCAAGCAGACAGAGATAATGAAAAACTGTTTTTT
once	-	TRBV5-1	TRBJ2-7	CASTLDFLSSYEQYF	TGCGCCAGCACCTTGGACTTTCTGAGCTCCTACGAGCAGTACTTC
-	TRBD1	TRBV6-5	TRBJ2-3	CASSRTGLYTDTQYF	TGTGCCAGCAGTCGGACAGGACTGTACACAGATACGCAGTATTTT
-	TRBD1	TRBV29-1	TRBJ2-7	CSVEDLGDRGDEQYF	TGCAGCGTTGAAGATCTTGGGGACAGGGGCGACGAGCAGTACTTC
-	TRBD2	TRBV4-2	TRBJ2-1	CASSLNPTGGAHNEQFF	TGTGCCAGCAGCCTAAATCCCACGGGAGGGGCACACAATGAGCAGTTCTTC
few	-	TRBV5-1	TRBJ1-1	CASSPPLTGNTEAFF	TGCGCCAGCAGCCCACCCCTGACAGGGAACACTGAAGCTTTCTTT
-	TRBD1	TRBV11-1	TRBJ2-7	CASSRRTGGGEQYF	TGTGCCAGCAGCAGACGGACAGGGGGGGGTGAGCAGTACTTC
-	-	TRBV7-2	TRBJ1-1	CASSLGVYGVVTEAFF	TGTGCCAGCAGCTTAGGGGTTTACGGGGTAGTGACTGAAGCTTTCTTT
once	TRBD1	TRBV19	TRBJ1-4	CASSFGQGAWKKLFF	TGTGCCAGTAGTTTTGGACAGGGGGCATGGAAAAAACTGTTTTTT
few	TRBD2	TRBV2	TRBJ2-7	CASSETFRLAGGRRGYEQYF	TGTGCCAGCAGTGAAACCTTCCGGCTAGCGGGAGGACGTAGGGGCTACGAGCAGTACTTC
-	-	TRBV6-5	TRBJ2-7	CASQQEEQYF	TGTGCCAGTCAACAGGAGGAGCAGTACTTC
-	-	TRBV29-1	TRBJ2-7	CSVGPNPYEQYF	TGCAGCGTTGGGCCGAACCCCTACGAGCAGTACTTC
-	TRBD2	TRBV18	TRBJ2-5	CASSPSGKETQYF	TGTGCCAGCTCACCAAGCGGGAAGGAGACCCAGTACTTC
-	TRBD1	TRBV7-9	TRBJ1-2	CASSSRETGGLDYGYTF	TGTGCCAGCAGTTCGAGGGAGACAGGGGGGCTGGACTATGGCTACACCTTC
-	TRBD2	TRBV28	TRBJ2-7	CASTNTAGGPDEQYF	TGTGCCAGCACGAACACAGCGGGAGGGCCAGACGAGCAGTACTTC
-	-	TRBV27	TRBJ1-4	CASSLSRGDEKLFF	TGTGCCAGCAGTTTATCCAGGGGTGATGAAAAACTGTTTTTT
-	-	TRBV5-1	TRBJ2-7	CASSHSDSPYEQYF	TGCGCCAGCAGCCATAGCGATTCCCCCTACGAGCAGTACTTC
-	TRBD1	TRBV9	TRBJ1-4	CASSPSEGDSYPGGEKLFF	TGTGCCAGCAGCCCATCTGAGGGGGACAGCTACCCTGGAGGGGAAAAACTGTTTTTT
-	-	TRBV7-9	TRBJ2-7	CASSYEGGASSYEQYF	TGTGCCAGCAGCTACGAAGGGGGAGCCAGTTCCTACGAGCAGTACTTC
-	-	TRBV2	TRBJ2-3	CASTEGVVRGRNTQYF	TGTGCCAGCACCGAGGGGGTCGTGCGGGGGAGAAATACGCAGTATTTT
few	-	TRBV13	TRBJ2-7	CASSRLRDSYEQYF	TGTGCCAGCAGCCGCCTGAGGGACTCCTACGAGCAGTACTTC